Listed below are T cell receptor beta chains from one sample, sequenced in a study of T cell responses to AZD1222 COVID-19 vaccine. Assay used: immunoSEQ multiplex PCR; TCRdb lists only in-frame clones, some missing. The table has more than 150,000 clones, 85% to 95% seen once. The sample in question was peripheral blood, obtained 28 days after the second AZD1222 dose. Receptors originate from an adult who received the AZD1222 COVID-19 vaccine. CDR3s include the opening cysteine and the closing phenylalanine or tryptophan. The order of the fields is clone size, J gene, D gene, CDR3 length, V gene, CDR3 protein, CDR3 DNA. D genes are given only for firm matches. Rows may omit the clone size; those that give it use once, few, many or a size class.

abundance: NA; j_gene: TRBJ2-3; d_gene: NA; len: 16; v_gene: TRBV14; CDR3aa: CASSQDRELGTDTQYF; CDR3nt: TGTGCCAGCAGCCAAGATCGGGAGCTGGGAACAGATACGCAGTATTTT
abundance: once; j_gene: TRBJ1-6; d_gene: NA; len: 17; v_gene: TRBV7-2; CDR3aa: CASSLGSQGVYNSPLHF; CDR3nt: TGTGCCAGCAGCTTAGGTTCACAGGGAGTTTATAATTCACCCCTCCACTTT
abundance: NA; j_gene: TRBJ1-1; d_gene: TRBD1; len: 14; v_gene: TRBV30; CDR3aa: CAWVRTGFDTEAFF; CDR3nt: TGTGCCTGGGTTCGGACAGGGTTCGACACTGAAGCTTTCTTT
abundance: once; j_gene: TRBJ2-7; d_gene: TRBD1; len: 14; v_gene: TRBV27; CDR3aa: CASSYQGTGIEQYF; CDR3nt: TGTGCCAGCAGTTACCAAGGGACAGGGATCGAGCAGTACTTC
abundance: NA; j_gene: TRBJ2-1; d_gene: TRBD2; len: 17; v_gene: TRBV4-2; CDR3aa: CASSSALGLGVIRVQFF; CDR3nt: TGTGCCAGCAGCTCCGCGTTGGGACTAGGGGTTATCCGGGTCCAGTTCTTC
abundance: NA; j_gene: TRBJ1-5; d_gene: TRBD1; len: 14; v_gene: TRBV5-1; CDR3aa: CASSAGQGAQPQHF; CDR3nt: TGCGCCAGCAGCGCGGGACAGGGGGCTCAGCCCCAGCATTTT
abundance: NA; j_gene: TRBJ2-1; d_gene: NA; len: 12; v_gene: TRBV6-6; CDR3aa: CASSSQGNEQFF; CDR3nt: TGTGCCAGCAGTTCCCAGGGCAATGAGCAGTTCTTC
abundance: NA; j_gene: TRBJ2-7; d_gene: TRBD1; len: 14; v_gene: TRBV2; CDR3aa: CASRPEGAFYEQYF; CDR3nt: TGTGCCAGCAGGCCTGAGGGGGCGTTCTACGAGCAGTACTTC
abundance: NA; j_gene: TRBJ2-7; d_gene: TRBD2; len: 11; v_gene: TRBV19; CDR3aa: CASSGGVEQYF; CDR3nt: TGTGCCAGTAGTGGGGGGGTTGAGCAGTACTTC
abundance: once; j_gene: TRBJ2-7; d_gene: TRBD2; len: 15; v_gene: TRBV6-6; CDR3aa: CASSQTSGHSYEQYF; CDR3nt: TGTGCCAGCAGCCAGACTAGCGGTCACAGCTACGAGCAGTACTTC
abundance: NA; j_gene: TRBJ2-5; d_gene: TRBD2; len: 14; v_gene: TRBV28; CDR3aa: CASSLTAGGETQYF; CDR3nt: TGTGCCAGCAGTTTAACGGCGGGAGGGGAGACCCAGTACTTC
abundance: NA; j_gene: TRBJ2-6; d_gene: NA; len: 16; v_gene: TRBV5-4; CDR3aa: CASSLLVPVGANVLTF; CDR3nt: TGTGCCAGCAGCCTGTTAGTCCCGGTCGGGGCCAACGTCCTGACTTTC
abundance: NA; j_gene: TRBJ1-3; d_gene: TRBD1; len: 14; v_gene: TRBV6-5; CDR3aa: CASKTGNSGNTIYF; CDR3nt: TGTGCCAGCAAGACAGGGAACTCTGGAAACACCATATATTTT
abundance: few; j_gene: TRBJ2-7; d_gene: TRBD2; len: 15; v_gene: TRBV27; CDR3aa: CASSFSSGGGYEQYF; CDR3nt: TGTGCCAGCAGTTTCTCTAGCGGGGGTGGTTACGAGCAGTACTTC
abundance: NA; j_gene: TRBJ1-2; d_gene: NA; len: 14; v_gene: TRBV11-2; CDR3aa: CASSLVVDNYGYTF; CDR3nt: TGTGCCAGCAGCTTAGTTGTAGATAACTATGGCTACACCTTC
abundance: NA; j_gene: TRBJ1-1; d_gene: TRBD1; len: 14; v_gene: TRBV19; CDR3aa: CASSLRQGVTEAFF; CDR3nt: TGTGCCAGTAGTTTAAGACAGGGGGTCACTGAAGCTTTCTTT
abundance: once; j_gene: TRBJ2-1; d_gene: NA; len: 14; v_gene: TRBV14; CDR3aa: CASSRSLLYNEQFF; CDR3nt: TGTGCCAGCAGCCGATCTTTACTGTACAATGAGCAGTTCTTC
abundance: NA; j_gene: TRBJ2-7; d_gene: NA; len: 16; v_gene: TRBV10-3; CDR3aa: CAISETGGLSSYEQYF; CDR3nt: TGTGCCATCAGTGAGACGGGCGGCCTCAGCTCCTACGAGCAGTACTTC
abundance: NA; j_gene: TRBJ1-1; d_gene: NA; len: 15; v_gene: TRBV19; CDR3aa: CASSISGSPNTEAFF; CDR3nt: TGTGCCAGTAGTATCTCGGGCAGTCCTAACACTGAAGCTTTCTTT
abundance: NA; j_gene: TRBJ2-1; d_gene: NA; len: 15; v_gene: TRBV5-1; CDR3aa: CASSPGTFSYNEQFF; CDR3nt: TGCGCCAGCAGTCCCGGGACATTCTCCTACAATGAGCAGTTCTTC
abundance: NA; j_gene: TRBJ2-7; d_gene: NA; len: 13; v_gene: TRBV7-9; CDR3aa: CASSLSQSYEQYF; CDR3nt: TGTGCCAGCAGCCTGTCCCAGAGCTACGAGCAGTACTTC
abundance: NA; j_gene: TRBJ1-6; d_gene: NA; len: 13; v_gene: TRBV25-1; CDR3aa: CASSETRESPLHF; CDR3nt: TGTGCCAGCAGTGAAACAAGGGAATCACCCCTCCACTTT
abundance: NA; j_gene: TRBJ2-1; d_gene: NA; len: 20; v_gene: TRBV7-8; CDR3aa: CASSLAGTGNLREDYNEQFF; CDR3nt: TGTGCCAGCAGCTTAGCAGGGACAGGGAATTTGCGGGAGGACTACAATGAGCAGTTCTTC
abundance: many; j_gene: TRBJ1-6; d_gene: NA; len: 14; v_gene: TRBV28; CDR3aa: CASSESSYNSPLHF; CDR3nt: TGTGCCAGCAGTGAGAGCTCCTATAATTCACCCCTCCACTTT
abundance: once; j_gene: TRBJ2-7; d_gene: NA; len: 14; v_gene: TRBV19; CDR3aa: CASSITDSRYEQYF; CDR3nt: TGTGCCAGTAGTATAACGGACAGTAGGTACGAGCAGTACTTC
abundance: few; j_gene: TRBJ1-4; d_gene: TRBD1; len: 14; v_gene: TRBV9; CDR3aa: CASSSTGVGEKLFF; CDR3nt: TGTGCCAGCAGCTCAACAGGGGTAGGGGAAAAACTGTTTTTT
abundance: NA; j_gene: TRBJ2-5; d_gene: TRBD2; len: 14; v_gene: TRBV18; CDR3aa: CASTYSGPGETQYF; CDR3nt: TGTGCCAGCACCTATAGCGGGCCGGGGGAGACCCAGTACTTC
abundance: NA; j_gene: TRBJ2-7; d_gene: NA; len: 15; v_gene: TRBV20-1; CDR3aa: CSASSRSSAYYEQYF; CDR3nt: TGCAGTGCTAGTTCTCGAAGTAGCGCTTACTACGAGCAGTACTTC
abundance: NA; j_gene: TRBJ1-4; d_gene: TRBD1; len: 14; v_gene: TRBV5-6; CDR3aa: CASSFQGENEKLFF; CDR3nt: TGTGCCAGCAGCTTCCAGGGGGAAAATGAAAAACTGTTTTTT
abundance: NA; j_gene: TRBJ1-1; d_gene: NA; len: 13; v_gene: TRBV30; CDR3aa: CAWRLLTNTEAFF; CDR3nt: TGTGCCTGGAGGCTACTAACGAACACTGAAGCTTTCTTT
abundance: NA; j_gene: TRBJ2-7; d_gene: NA; len: 11; v_gene: TRBV20-1; CDR3aa: CSVPGVYEQYF; CDR3nt: TGCAGTGTTCCGGGAGTCTACGAGCAGTACTTC
abundance: NA; j_gene: TRBJ1-6; d_gene: NA; len: 20; v_gene: TRBV15; CDR3aa: CATSRDLLRQYGIGISPLHF; CDR3nt: TGTGCCACCAGCAGAGATCTACTAAGGCAGTATGGAATAGGGATTTCACCCCTCCACTTT
abundance: NA; j_gene: TRBJ1-1; d_gene: NA; len: 13; v_gene: TRBV7-3; CDR3aa: CASSPAAGAEAFF; CDR3nt: TGTGCCAGCAGCCCCGCCGCTGGGGCTGAAGCTTTCTTT
abundance: NA; j_gene: TRBJ1-4; d_gene: TRBD1; len: 12; v_gene: TRBV2; CDR3aa: CASRDRGEKLFF; CDR3nt: TGTGCCAGCAGAGACAGGGGGGAAAAACTGTTTTTT
abundance: once; j_gene: TRBJ1-3; d_gene: NA; len: 15; v_gene: TRBV6-6; CDR3aa: CASTAFGSSGNTIYF; CDR3nt: TGTGCCAGCACCGCCTTCGGGAGCTCTGGAAACACCATATATTTT
abundance: NA; j_gene: TRBJ2-2; d_gene: NA; len: 15; v_gene: TRBV5-4; CDR3aa: CASRTGRSNTGELFF; CDR3nt: TGTGCCAGCAGGACGGGGAGATCGAACACCGGGGAGCTGTTTTTT
abundance: NA; j_gene: TRBJ1-1; d_gene: NA; len: 11; v_gene: TRBV7-6; CDR3aa: CASSLGDTVFF; CDR3nt: TGTGCCAGCAGCTTGGGGGATACGGTTTTCTTT
abundance: NA; j_gene: TRBJ1-5; d_gene: TRBD1; len: 19; v_gene: TRBV19; CDR3aa: CASSIAPLGTGDSNQPQHF; CDR3nt: TGTGCCAGTAGTATAGCCCCTCTCGGGACAGGGGATAGCAATCAGCCCCAGCATTTT
abundance: NA; j_gene: TRBJ2-7; d_gene: TRBD1; len: 11; v_gene: TRBV20-1; CDR3aa: CSARIRGQEDF; CDR3nt: TGCAGTGCTAGGATCCGGGGACAGGAGGACTTC
abundance: NA; j_gene: TRBJ2-7; d_gene: NA; len: 15; v_gene: TRBV6-9; CDR3aa: CASKVGKSGFREQYF; CDR3nt: TGTGCCAGCAAAGTAGGGAAATCAGGGTTTAGGGAGCAGTACTTC
abundance: NA; j_gene: TRBJ1-2; d_gene: TRBD1; len: 14; v_gene: TRBV6-5; CDR3aa: CASRRQGALEGYTF; CDR3nt: TGTGCCAGCAGAAGACAGGGGGCTCTAGAAGGCTACACCTTC
abundance: NA; j_gene: TRBJ1-5; d_gene: NA; len: 14; v_gene: TRBV19; CDR3aa: CASSIREFNQPQHF; CDR3nt: TGTGCCAGTAGTATTAGGGAATTCAATCAGCCCCAGCATTTT
abundance: NA; j_gene: TRBJ2-7; d_gene: NA; len: 16; v_gene: TRBV30; CDR3aa: CAPEVGRELNSYEQYF; CDR3nt: TGTGCCCCCGAGGTCGGACGGGAACTGAACTCCTACGAGCAGTACTTC
abundance: NA; j_gene: TRBJ1-3; d_gene: TRBD1; len: 15; v_gene: TRBV7-9; CDR3aa: CASSSRTGFGNTIYF; CDR3nt: TGTGCCAGCAGCTCTCGGACAGGGTTCGGAAACACCATATATTTT
abundance: NA; j_gene: TRBJ2-1; d_gene: NA; len: 15; v_gene: TRBV7-2; CDR3aa: CASSLELALSDEQFF; CDR3nt: TGTGCCAGCAGCTTAGAACTAGCCCTCAGCGATGAGCAGTTCTTC